The T cell receptor (beta chain) under discussion was sequenced for a study of cytomegalovirus exposure and HLA in healthy donors. Findings and limits, study-wide: Some segments of the V type, notably TRBV6-2 and TRBV6-3, were excluded as indistinguishable. A link between a missense DCLRE1C variant and TCR beta V- and J-gene trimming emerged from a later analysis. In a later analysis, donors in an Asian-associated ancestry cluster reportedly had fewer N-insertions in productive TCRs than the cohort mean.

The PCR used 60 Vbeta and 13 Jbeta primers. Original analysis: Later, 65 million to 90 million unique TCR beta chains were counted in an analysis, and approximately 9.9 million of them were shared. Libraries were prepared by immunoSEQ multiplex PCR; TCRdb keeps only in-frame clonotypes and omits some of them. The D gene and trimming were derived from the DNA, and the V and J assignments and clone size from that table. The sample lists roughly 130,000 clones, just over 65% seen once, with approximately 6.5% in the top ten. Per the germline V gene, CDR1 is SGHVS and CDR2 is FNYEAQ. V dropped 4 bases and J dropped 3; count of bases not matched to a gene: 5. This CDR3 contains 15 residues. To note about this clone: What it binds is unknown.

Material for sequencing was PBMCs. The receptor was derived from a woman aged 55-69 years in good health and CMV-seronegative. V and J are TRBV7-6 and TRBJ2-5; 10 bases line up with TRBD1. The CDR3 DNA reads as TGTGCCAGCAGCTCCGACAGGGGGCGCGAAGAGACCCAGTACTTC. Its translation: CASSSDRGREETQYF. Using reference TRBV7-6 and TRBJ2-5 for the parts outside the CDR3, the full variable domain is GAGVSQSPRYKVTKRGQDVALRCDPISGHVSLYWYRQALGQGPEFLTYFNYEAQQDKSGLPNDRFSAERPEGSISTLTIQRTEQRDSAMYRCASSSDRGREETQYFGPGTRLLVL.